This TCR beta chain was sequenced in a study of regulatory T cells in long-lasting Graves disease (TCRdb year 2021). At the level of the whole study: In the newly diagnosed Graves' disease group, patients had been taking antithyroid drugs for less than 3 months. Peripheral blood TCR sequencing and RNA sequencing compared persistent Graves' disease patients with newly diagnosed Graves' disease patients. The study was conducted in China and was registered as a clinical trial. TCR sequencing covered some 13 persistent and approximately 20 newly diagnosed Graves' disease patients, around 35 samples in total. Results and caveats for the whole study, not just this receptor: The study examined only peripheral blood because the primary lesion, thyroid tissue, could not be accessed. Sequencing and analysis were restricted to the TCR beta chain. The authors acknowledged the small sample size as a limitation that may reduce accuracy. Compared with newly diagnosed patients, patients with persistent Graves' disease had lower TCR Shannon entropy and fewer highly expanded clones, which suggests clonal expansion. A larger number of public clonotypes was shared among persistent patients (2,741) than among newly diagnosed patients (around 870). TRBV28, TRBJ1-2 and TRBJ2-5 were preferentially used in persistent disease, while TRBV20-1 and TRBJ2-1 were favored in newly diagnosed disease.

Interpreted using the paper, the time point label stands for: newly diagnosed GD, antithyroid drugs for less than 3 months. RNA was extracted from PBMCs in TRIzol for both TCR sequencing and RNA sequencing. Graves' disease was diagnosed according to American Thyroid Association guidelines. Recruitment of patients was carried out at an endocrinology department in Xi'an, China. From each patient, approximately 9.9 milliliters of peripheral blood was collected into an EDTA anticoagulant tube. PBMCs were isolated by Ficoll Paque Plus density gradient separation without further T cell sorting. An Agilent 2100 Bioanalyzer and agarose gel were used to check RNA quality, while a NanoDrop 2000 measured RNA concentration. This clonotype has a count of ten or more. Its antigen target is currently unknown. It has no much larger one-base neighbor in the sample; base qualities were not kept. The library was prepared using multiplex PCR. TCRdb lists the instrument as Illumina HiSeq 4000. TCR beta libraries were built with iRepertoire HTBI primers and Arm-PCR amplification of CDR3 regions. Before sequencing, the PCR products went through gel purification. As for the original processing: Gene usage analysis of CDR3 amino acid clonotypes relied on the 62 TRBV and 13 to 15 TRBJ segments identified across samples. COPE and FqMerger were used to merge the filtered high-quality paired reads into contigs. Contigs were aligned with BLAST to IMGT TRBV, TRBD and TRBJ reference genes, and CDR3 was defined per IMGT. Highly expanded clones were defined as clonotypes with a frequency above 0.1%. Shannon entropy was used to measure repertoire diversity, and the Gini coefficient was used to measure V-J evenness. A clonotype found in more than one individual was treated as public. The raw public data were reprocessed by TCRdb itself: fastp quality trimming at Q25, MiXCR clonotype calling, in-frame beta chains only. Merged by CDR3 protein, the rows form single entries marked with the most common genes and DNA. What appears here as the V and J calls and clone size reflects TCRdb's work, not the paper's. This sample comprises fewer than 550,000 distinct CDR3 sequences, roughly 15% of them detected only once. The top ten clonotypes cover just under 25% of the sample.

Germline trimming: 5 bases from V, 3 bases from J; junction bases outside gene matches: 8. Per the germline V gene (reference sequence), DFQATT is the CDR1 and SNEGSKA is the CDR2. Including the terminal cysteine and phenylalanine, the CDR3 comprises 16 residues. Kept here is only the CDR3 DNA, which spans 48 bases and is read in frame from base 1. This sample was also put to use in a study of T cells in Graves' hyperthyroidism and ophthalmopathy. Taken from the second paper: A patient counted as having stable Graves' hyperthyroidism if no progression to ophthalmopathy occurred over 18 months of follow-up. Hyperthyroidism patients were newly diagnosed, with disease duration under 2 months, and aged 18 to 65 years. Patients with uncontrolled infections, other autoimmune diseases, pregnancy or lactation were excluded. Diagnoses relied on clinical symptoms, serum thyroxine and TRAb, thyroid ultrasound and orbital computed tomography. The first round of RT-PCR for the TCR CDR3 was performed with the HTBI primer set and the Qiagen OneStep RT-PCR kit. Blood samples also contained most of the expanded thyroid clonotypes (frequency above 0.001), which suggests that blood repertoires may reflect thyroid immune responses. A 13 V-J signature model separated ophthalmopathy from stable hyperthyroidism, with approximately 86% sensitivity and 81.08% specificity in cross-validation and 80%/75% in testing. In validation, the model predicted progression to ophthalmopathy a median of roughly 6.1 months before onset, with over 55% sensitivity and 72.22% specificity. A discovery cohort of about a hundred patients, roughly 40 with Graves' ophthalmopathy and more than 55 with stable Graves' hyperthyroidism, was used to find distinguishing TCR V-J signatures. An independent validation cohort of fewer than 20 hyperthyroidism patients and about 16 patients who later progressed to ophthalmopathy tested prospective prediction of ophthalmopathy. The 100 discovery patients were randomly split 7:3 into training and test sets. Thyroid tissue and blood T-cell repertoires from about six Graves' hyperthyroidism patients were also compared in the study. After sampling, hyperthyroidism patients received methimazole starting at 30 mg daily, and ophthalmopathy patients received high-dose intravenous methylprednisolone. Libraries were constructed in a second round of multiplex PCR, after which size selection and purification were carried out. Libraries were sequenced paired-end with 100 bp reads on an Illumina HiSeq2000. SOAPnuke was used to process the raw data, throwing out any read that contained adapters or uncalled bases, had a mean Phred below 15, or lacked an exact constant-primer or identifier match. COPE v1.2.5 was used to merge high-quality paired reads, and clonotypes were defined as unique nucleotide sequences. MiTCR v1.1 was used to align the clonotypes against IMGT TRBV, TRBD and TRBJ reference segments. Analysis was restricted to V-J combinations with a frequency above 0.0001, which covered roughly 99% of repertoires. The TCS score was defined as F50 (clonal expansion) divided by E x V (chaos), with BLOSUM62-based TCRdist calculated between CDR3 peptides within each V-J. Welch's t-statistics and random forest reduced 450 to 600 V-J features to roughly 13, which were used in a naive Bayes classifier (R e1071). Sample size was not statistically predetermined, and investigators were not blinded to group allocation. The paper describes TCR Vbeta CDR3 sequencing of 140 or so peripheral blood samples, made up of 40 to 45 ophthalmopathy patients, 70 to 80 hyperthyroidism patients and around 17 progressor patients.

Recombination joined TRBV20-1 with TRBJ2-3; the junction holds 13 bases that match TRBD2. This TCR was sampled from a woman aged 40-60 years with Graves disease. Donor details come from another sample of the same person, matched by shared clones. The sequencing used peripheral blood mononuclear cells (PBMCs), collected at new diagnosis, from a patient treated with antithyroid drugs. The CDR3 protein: CSAATSGGRNTDTQYF. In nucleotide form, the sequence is TGCAGTGCTGCGACTAGCGGGGGGAGGAATACAGATACGCAGTATTTT.